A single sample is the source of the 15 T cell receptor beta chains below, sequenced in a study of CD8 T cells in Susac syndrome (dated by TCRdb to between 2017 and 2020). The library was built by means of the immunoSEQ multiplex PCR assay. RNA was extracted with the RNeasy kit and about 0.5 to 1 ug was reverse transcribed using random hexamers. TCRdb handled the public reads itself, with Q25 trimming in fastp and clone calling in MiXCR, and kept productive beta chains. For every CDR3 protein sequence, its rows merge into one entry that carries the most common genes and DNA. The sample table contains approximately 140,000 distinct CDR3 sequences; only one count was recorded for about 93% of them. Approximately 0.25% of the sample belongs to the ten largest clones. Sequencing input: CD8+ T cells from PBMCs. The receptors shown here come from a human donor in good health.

The CDR3 is CASSLQFSNQPQHF. The CDR3 bases are TGTGCCAGCAGTCTACAGTTTAGCAATCAGCCCCAGCATTTT. The chain joins TRBV2 to TRBJ1-5, with D unclear. V was trimmed by 5 bases and J by 0 bases, leaving 8 bases between them. Per germline, CDR1 SNHLY and CDR2 FYNNEI. CDR3 size: 14 residues.

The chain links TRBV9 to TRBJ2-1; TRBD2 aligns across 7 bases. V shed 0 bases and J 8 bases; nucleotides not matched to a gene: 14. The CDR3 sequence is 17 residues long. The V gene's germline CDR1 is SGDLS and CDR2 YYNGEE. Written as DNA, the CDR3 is TGTGCCAGCAGCGTAGCCCCAGCGGGAACGTCCCTTGATGAGCAGTTCTTC. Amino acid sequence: CASSVAPAGTSLDEQFF. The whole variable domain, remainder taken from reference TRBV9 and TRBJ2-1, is DSGVTQTPKHLITATGQRVTLRCSPRSGDLSVYWYQQSLDQGLQFLIQYYNGEERAKGNILERFSAQQFPDLHSELNLSSLELGDSALYFCASSVAPAGTSLDEQFFGPGTRLTVL.

The CDR3 DNA reads TGTGCCTGGAGTATCGGGGGCTACGAGCAGTACTTC. Translating it yields CAWSIGGYEQYF. This chain joins TRBV30 and TRBJ2-7; D is possibly TRBD2 (6 bases). The CDR3 runs 12 residues. Germline loops: CDR1 GTSNPN, CDR2 SVGIG (reference sequence). The ends were cut back, 2 bases at V and 3 bases at J, with 8 bases in the middle.

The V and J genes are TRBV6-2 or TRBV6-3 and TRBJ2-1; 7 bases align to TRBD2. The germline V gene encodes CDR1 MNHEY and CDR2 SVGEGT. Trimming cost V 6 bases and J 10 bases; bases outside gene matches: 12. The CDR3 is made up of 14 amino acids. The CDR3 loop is CASSPPSGDLEQFF. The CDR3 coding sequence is TGTGCCAGCAGCCCCCCGAGCGGGGATCTGGAGCAGTTCTTC.

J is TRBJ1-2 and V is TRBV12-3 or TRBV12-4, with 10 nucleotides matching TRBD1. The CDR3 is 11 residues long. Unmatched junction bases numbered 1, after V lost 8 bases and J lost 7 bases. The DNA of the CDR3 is TGTGCCAGCCGGACAGGGGGTGGCTACACCTTC. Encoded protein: CASRTGGGYTF.

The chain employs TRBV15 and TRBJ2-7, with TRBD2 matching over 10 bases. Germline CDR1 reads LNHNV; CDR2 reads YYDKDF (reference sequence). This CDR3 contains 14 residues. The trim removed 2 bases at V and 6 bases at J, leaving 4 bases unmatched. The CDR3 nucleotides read TGTGCCACCAGCAGAACTAGCGGGGCCTCCGAGCAGTACTTC. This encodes CATSRTSGASEQYF.

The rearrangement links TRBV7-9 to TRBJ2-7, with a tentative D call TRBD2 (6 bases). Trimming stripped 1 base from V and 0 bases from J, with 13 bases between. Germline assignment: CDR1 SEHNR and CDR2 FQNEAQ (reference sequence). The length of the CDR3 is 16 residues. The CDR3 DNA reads TGTGCCAGCAGCTTAGGGACTACCTACTTCTCCTACGAGCAGTACTTC. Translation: CASSLGTTYFSYEQYF.

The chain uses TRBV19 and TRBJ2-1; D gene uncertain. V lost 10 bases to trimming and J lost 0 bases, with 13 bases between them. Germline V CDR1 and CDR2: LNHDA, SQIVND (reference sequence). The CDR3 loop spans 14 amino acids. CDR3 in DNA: TGTGCCACGACGTTGGGTAGCTCCTACAATGAGCAGTTCTTC. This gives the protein CATTLGSSYNEQFF.

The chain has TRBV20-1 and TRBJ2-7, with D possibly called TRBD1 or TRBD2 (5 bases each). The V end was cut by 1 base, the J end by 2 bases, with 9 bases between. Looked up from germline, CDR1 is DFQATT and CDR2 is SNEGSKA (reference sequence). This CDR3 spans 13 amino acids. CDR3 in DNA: TGCAGTGCTAGAGGGGACGGAACCTACGAGCAGTACTTC. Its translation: CSARGDGTYEQYF.

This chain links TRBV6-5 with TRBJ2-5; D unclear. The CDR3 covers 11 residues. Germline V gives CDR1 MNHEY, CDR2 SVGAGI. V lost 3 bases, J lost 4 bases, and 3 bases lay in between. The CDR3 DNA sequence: TGTGCCAGCAGTTATTTAGAGACCCAGTACTTC. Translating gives CASSYLETQYF.

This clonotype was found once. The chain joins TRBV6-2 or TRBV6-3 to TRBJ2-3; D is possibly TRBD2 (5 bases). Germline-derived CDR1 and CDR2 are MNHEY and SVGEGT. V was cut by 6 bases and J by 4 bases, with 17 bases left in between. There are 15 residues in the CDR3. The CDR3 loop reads CASSLLRDGADTQYF. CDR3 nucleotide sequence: TGTGCCAGCAGCCTCTTACGGGATGGTGCAGATACGCAGTATTTT.

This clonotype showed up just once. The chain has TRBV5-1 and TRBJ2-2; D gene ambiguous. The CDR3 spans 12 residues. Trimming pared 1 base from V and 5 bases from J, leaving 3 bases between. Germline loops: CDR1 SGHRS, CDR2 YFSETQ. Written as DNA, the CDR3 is TGCGCCAGCAGCTTGAAGACCGGGGAGCTGTTTTTT. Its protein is CASSLKTGELFF.

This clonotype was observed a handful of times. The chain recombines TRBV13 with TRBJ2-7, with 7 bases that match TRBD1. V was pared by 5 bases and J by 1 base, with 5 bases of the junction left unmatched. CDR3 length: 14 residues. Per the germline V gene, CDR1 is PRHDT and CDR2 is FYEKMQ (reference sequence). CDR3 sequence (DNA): TGTGCCAGCAGCATACCGGACAGGTCCTACGAGCAGTACTTC. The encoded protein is CASSIPDRSYEQYF.

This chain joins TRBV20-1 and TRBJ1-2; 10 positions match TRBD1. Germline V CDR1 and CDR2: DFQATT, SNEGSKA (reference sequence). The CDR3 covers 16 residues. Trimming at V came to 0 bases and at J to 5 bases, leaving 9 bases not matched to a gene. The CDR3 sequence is CSARDPDRGRVYGYTF. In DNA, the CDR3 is TGCAGTGCTAGAGATCCTGACAGGGGGCGTGTTTATGGCTACACCTTC.

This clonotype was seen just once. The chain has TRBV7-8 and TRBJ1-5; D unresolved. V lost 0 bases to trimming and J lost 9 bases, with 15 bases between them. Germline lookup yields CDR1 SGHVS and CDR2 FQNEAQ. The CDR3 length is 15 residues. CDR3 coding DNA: TGTGCCAGCAGCTTAGCTCAAGCGGTCAAGTGGCCCCAGCATTTT. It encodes CASSLAQAVKWPQHF.